The clone carrying this T cell receptor beta chain was observed a few times. The data were obtained in a study of cytomegalovirus exposure and HLA in healthy donors. CDR1 is DFQATT and CDR2 is SNEGSKA in the germline V gene (reference sequence). The CDR3 is 11 residues long. Deletions cut 3 bases from V and 4 bases from J, with 7 bases between. The PCR employed 60 Vbeta primers together with 13 Jbeta primers. The method was immunoSEQ multiplex PCR; TCRdb's version includes in-frame clones alone and lacks a portion of them. This repertoire shows 140,000 to 150,000 clones, approximately 67% found once; its top ten account for 5.5% to 7.5%.

The source material was PBMCs. The sequence was obtained from a woman aged 60 to 75 in good health and CMV-seronegative. The rearrangement uses TRBV20-1 and TRBJ2-7; D gene unclear. CDR3 protein: CSASNFYEQYF. In DNA form, the CDR3 reads TGCAGTGCTAGTAACTTTTACGAGCAGTACTTC.